This T cell receptor beta chain emerged from a study of T cell responses to AZD1222 COVID-19 vaccine. This CDR3 comprises 16 residues. Trimming took off 0 bases at V and 2 bases at J, with 12 bases between the two ends. Germline V gives CDR1 SGDLS, CDR2 YYNGEE. Study conclusions and caveats: Reports indicate that nearly half of spike-specific TCRs are directed at unmutated variant regions. No day 14 peak samples; only post-peak repertoires were characterized. Spike-wide vaccine-associated CD4 TCRs dominated at 160-218 and 743-854.

A remark on this clone: Its antigen remains unidentified.

TCRdb's table, derived via immunoSEQ multiplex PCR, lists solely in-frame clones and lacks some. The sample carries 84,000 or so clones, around nine tenths recorded once. Sequencing was performed on peripheral blood, taken on day 0 of AZD1222 vaccination. The TCR was taken from an adult in good health. The chain combines TRBV9 with TRBJ1-5; the D gene is possibly TRBD1 (6 bases). The CDR3 spells CASSVGGPGGNQPQHF. CDR3 coding DNA: TGTGCCAGCAGCGTAGGAGGTCCAGGGGGCAATCAGCCCCAGCATTTT.